This TCR beta chain was sequenced for a study of CXCR3-negative and CXCR3-positive naive CD8 T cells. Looking at the study overall: Sequencing yielded around 130 million TRB reads, roughly 1.5 +/- 0.3 million per library.

TRB cDNA libraries were made by UMI-labeled 5' RACE. For each CDR3 protein, TCRdb gives one entry from its re-call of the 5' RACE reads, without DNA. The repertoire shows 45,000 to 70,000 distinct CDR3 sequences; the top ten hold around 22%. This CDR3 has 14 residues. Overall study results and limits: TCR strength was inferred from TRB CDR3 properties, while surface CD5 was comparable between naive subsets. Memory cells diverged, while naive CXCR3-positive and CXCR3-negative cells had similar TRBV-TRBJ usage.

Regarding this clonotype: Antigen unknown.

The sequencing sample was made of memory CD8+ T cells from blood. The TCR sequence derives from a human donor in good health. Some clones in this sample may be carry-over from other donors' samples. The rearrangement links TRBV12-3 or TRBV12-4 to TRBJ1-5; TCRdb designates TRBD1, a call that cannot be tested without DNA. CDR3 protein: CASSLGVGNQPQHF.